This TCR beta chain originates from a study of cytomegalovirus exposure and HLA in healthy donors. Findings and caveats of the study: Researchers catalogued under 200 TCR beta chains as cytomegalovirus-associated. A later analysis found most CMV-associated TCR beta chains apparently HLA-restricted. HLA allele associations emerged for fewer than 20,000 TCR beta sequences in a later analysis, at 0.05 false discovery rate.

With regard to this clone: Its antigen is still unknown. The junction does not match germline at one end; this may be a read error.

The PCR made use of 60 Vbeta and 13 Jbeta primers. Sequencing was performed with immunoSEQ multiplex PCR; in TCRdb, only in-frame clones are kept and a portion is missing. This table holds 150,000 to 200,000 clones, approximately 84% found once. Germline assignment: CDR1 MDHEN and CDR2 SYDVKM. This CDR3 has 10 residues. The chain couples TRBV28 to TRBJ1-2; 9 bases are a match to TRBD1. This TCR came from a woman aged 30 to 39 in good health and CMV-seropositive. The sequenced sample consisted of PBMCs. The DNA for the CDR3 is TGTGCCAGCACCGGGACAGGGCTTTACTTC. It specifies CASTGTGLYF.